The 13 T cell receptor beta chains given below trace back to one sample, sequenced in a study of CD4+ T cells in melanoma. Some clones are missing from TCRdb's copy, which holds only in-frame ones; the method was immunoSEQ multiplex PCR. The sample shows about 140,000 clones, nearly 95% of them seen only once. The receptors were gathered from a human donor with melanoma.

The rearrangement uses TRBV19 and TRBJ2-1; 7 nucleotides match TRBD2. This CDR3 comprises 14 residues. V lost 8 bases, J lost 7 bases, and 11 bases stayed unmatched. The V gene's germline CDR1 is LNHDA and CDR2 SQIVND (reference sequence). CDR3: CASRRSGGTNEQFF. DNA for the CDR3: TGTGCCAGTCGACGTTCCGGGGGGACGAATGAGCAGTTCTTC.

The chain couples TRBV9 to TRBJ1-3; D not resolved. The length of the CDR3 is 15 residues. The germline V and J ends were trimmed by 3 bases and 0 bases, with 10 bases remaining between them. The germline gives CDR1 SGDLS, CDR2 YYNGEE. CDR3 bases: TGTGCCAGCAGCGCAGGCATGATCTCTGGAAACACCATATATTTT. Its translation is CASSAGMISGNTIYF.

The J gene is TRBJ2-1, the V gene TRBV4-1; 8 nucleotides line up with TRBD1. This CDR3 has 17 residues. The J segment lost 4 bases and the V segment lost 3 bases, leaving 11 bases of the junction unmatched. Germline values: CDR1 MGHRA, CDR2 YSYEKL. DNA of the CDR3: TGCGCCAGCAGCCAGAACTTCGGACAGGGACCTTACAATGAGCAGTTCTTC. It specifies CASSQNFGQGPYNEQFF.

This chain joins TRBV10-3 and TRBJ2-5; 7 bases match TRBD1. After removal of 0 bases from V and 3 bases from J, the junction contained 1 base not matched to a gene. This CDR3 is 14 amino acids long. Per germline, CDR1 ENHRY and CDR2 SYGVKD. CDR3 protein: CAISESGTEETQYF. CDR3 sequence (DNA): TGTGCCATCAGTGAGTCGGGGACAGAAGAGACCCAGTACTTC.

The V call is TRBV2, the J call TRBJ1-6; D possibly corresponds to TRBD1 (6 bases). Germline V gene data show CDR1 as SNHLY and CDR2 as FYNNEI. This CDR3 is built from 13 residues. Trimming pared 8 bases from V and 9 bases from J, leaving 14 bases between. The chain's CDR3 is CASSGRGTSPLHF. The CDR3 nucleotides are TGTGCCAGCTCTGGCAGGGGCACTTCACCCCTCCACTTT.

This chain connects TRBV7-3 to TRBJ2-5, with 8 nucleotides matching TRBD2. The germline V gene encodes CDR1 SGHTA and CDR2 FQGTGA. This CDR3 contains 15 residues. Germline trimming cut 2 bases from V and 5 bases from J; bases unmatched to any gene: 7. The CDR3 region is CASSLRASGRETQYF. The CDR3 DNA sequence: TGTGCCAGCAGCTTACGGGCTAGCGGGCGGGAGACCCAGTACTTC.

V and J are TRBV5-1 and TRBJ1-3; 8 nucleotides agree with TRBD1. Germline CDR1 is SGHRS and CDR2 is YFSETQ. V gave up 4 bases and J gave up 0 bases; unmatched junction bases: 12. The CDR3 is made up of 18 amino acids. This CDR3 reads CASSRSPGQDLSGNTIYF. As DNA, the CDR3 is TGCGCCAGCAGCCGGAGCCCGGGACAGGACCTCTCTGGAAACACCATATATTTT.

This clone came up a few times. The V gene is TRBV2, the J gene TRBJ2-5; 8 bases are a match to TRBD1. CDR1 is SNHLY and CDR2 is FYNNEI in the germline V gene. The CDR3 spans 15 residues. J gave up 3 bases and V 7 bases, and 10 bases lay outside the gene matches. The CDR3 reads CASKRQGYAKETQYF. CDR3 nucleotide sequence: TGTGCCAGCAAAAGACAGGGGTACGCGAAAGAGACCCAGTACTTC.

This sequence joins TRBV4-1 and TRBJ1-1; D is ambiguous. CDR3 length: 14 residues. Per germline, CDR1 MGHRA and CDR2 YSYEKL. Trimming took off 8 bases at V and 5 bases at J, with 18 bases between the two ends. CDR3: CASQAPSGRTEAFF. CDR3 sequence (DNA): TGCGCCAGCCAAGCCCCCTCAGGCAGGACTGAAGCTTTCTTT.

This clone was seen only once. The chain has TRBV5-1 and TRBJ2-3, with D possibly called TRBD1 or TRBD2 (7 bases each). Germline-derived CDR1 and CDR2 are SGHRS and YFSETQ. The V and J ends lost 1 base and 0 bases respectively, with 12 bases between them. The CDR3 is 16 amino acids. Here the CDR3 DNA reads TGCGCCAGCAGCTTGCCCAGGGGGGGGAGCACAGATACGCAGTATTTT. Translating gives CASSLPRGGSTDTQYF.

For the CDR3, the DNA is TGTGCCAGCAGTACGCGGACTAGCGTGCAGTTCTTC. It yields the protein CASSTRTSVQFF. The V and J genes are TRBV6-5 and TRBJ2-1, with 9 bases lining up with TRBD2. The ends lost 5 bases at V and 12 bases at J; junction bases unmatched: 5. Per the germline V gene, CDR1 is MNHEY and CDR2 is SVGAGI. The CDR3 covers 12 residues.

The chain combines TRBV14 with TRBJ2-7; D unresolved. The V end lost 0 bases, the J end lost 5 bases, and 14 bases lay between the germline ends. CDR3 length: 15 amino acids. Per germline, CDR1 SGHDN and CDR2 FVKESK. The CDR3 DNA sequence: TGTGCCAGCAGCCAAGAAGGATTCGGCTTTAACGAGCAGTACTTC. Residues: CASSQEGFGFNEQYF.

CDR3 DNA sequence: TGTGCCAGCAGTGTTGGAGAAGAGCAGTACTTC. The encoded protein is CASSVGEEQYF. The chain combines TRBV25-1 with TRBJ2-7, with unresolved D. The CDR3 contains 11 residues. Trimming took off 4 bases at V and 7 bases at J, with 8 bases between the two ends. Germline V gene sequence: CDR1 MGHDK, CDR2 SYGVNS.